The 6 T cell receptor beta chains given below trace back to one sample, sequenced in a study of T cell repertoires in cytomegalovirus infection. TCRdb re-called the reads through MiXCR, storing one row per CDR3 protein. The profile shows hundreds of thousands of distinct CDR3 sequences, 15% to 20% of them singletons. The sample was PBMCs. The receptors here all came from a human donor in good health (CMV status not recorded). Some clones in this sample may be carry-over from other donors' samples.

A few counts support this clonotype. The rearrangement uses TRBV12-3 or TRBV12-4 and TRBJ2-7, with D perhaps matching TRBD1 or TRBD2 (5 bases each). CDR3 length: 12 amino acids. Trimming left V 6 bases short and J 6 bases short, with 12 bases between. In DNA form, the CDR3 reads TGTGCCAGCAGAAGCCCTGGGGGCGAGCAGTACTTC. It encodes CASRSPGGEQYF.

This clonotype was picked up a small number of times. The rearrangement links TRBV6-2 or TRBV6-3 to TRBJ2-7, with 9 bases that match TRBD1. Germline V gene data show CDR1 as MNHEY and CDR2 as SVGEGT. V lost 5 bases, J lost 6 bases, and 5 bases stayed unmatched. The CDR3 sequence is 13 residues long. In nucleotides, the CDR3 is TGTGCCAGCAGTGATAGACAGGGGGGCGAGCAGTACTTC. Translated, it gives CASSDRQGGEQYF.

The CDR3 nucleotides read TGTGCCAGCAGACCCCGACAGGGCAGCAATTCACCCCTCCACTTT. It specifies CASRPRQGSNSPLHF. This chain links TRBV2 with TRBJ1-6; TRBD1 matches 7 bases. After removal of 6 bases from V and 7 bases from J, the junction contained 9 bases not matched to a gene. The germline CDR1 and CDR2 sequences are SNHLY and FYNNEI. This CDR3 is built from 15 residues.

The gene calls are TRBV15 and TRBJ2-5; D remains unclear. Trimming took 0 bases from V and 11 from J, leaving 10 bases between them. Germline CDR1 is LNHNV and CDR2 is YYDKDF (reference sequence). The CDR3 covers 12 residues. CDR3 nucleotides: TGTGCCACCAGCAGAGATAAGGAGTCACAGTACTTC. This sequence encodes CATSRDKESQYF.

This clonotype was counted at least ten times. The rearrangement uses TRBV7-2 and TRBJ2-1; possibly TRBD2 for D (5 bases). V was trimmed by 3 bases and J by 4 bases, leaving 10 bases between them. Germline CDR1 is SGHTA and CDR2 is FQGNSA. There are 14 residues in the CDR3. CDR3 amino acids: CASSFRGPYNEQFF. DNA for the CDR3: TGTGCCAGCAGCTTCAGAGGGCCGTACAATGAGCAGTTCTTC.

This chain connects TRBV15 to TRBJ2-5; D possibly corresponds to TRBD1 (6 bases). This CDR3 comprises 14 residues. Per the germline V gene, CDR1 is LNHNV and CDR2 is YYDKDF (reference sequence). V was trimmed by 6 bases and J by 2 bases, leaving 13 bases between them. The CDR3 spells CATRYGTLQETQYF. The CDR3, as DNA: TGTGCCACCAGGTACGGGACACTTCAAGAGACCCAGTACTTC.